This section outlines one T cell receptor (beta chain) sequence together with its context. The antigen is undetermined. TCRdb re-analysed the 5' RACE reads in MiXCR, keeping a single row per CDR3 protein. Of about 62,000 distinct CDR3 sequences listed, roughly 30% were seen once; the top ten hold roughly 2.5%. The germline gives CDR1 MGHRA, CDR2 YSYEKL. The CDR3 covers 15 residues. Trimming left V 1 base short and J 0 bases short, with 9 bases between. CD25-based Treg depletion was applied to purified naive CD4+ T cells. Broader study findings: Tumor-infiltrating Treg TCR alpha and beta sequences overlapped most with tumor naive CD4+ T cells, then blood naive.

The origin of this receptor is a female donor with breast cancer. The chain recombines TRBV4-1 with TRBJ2-5, with D perhaps TRBD2 (5 bases). Sequences were obtained from tumor-infiltrating naive CD4+ T cells sorted from the breast tumor. Subset: naive CD4+ T cells, CD4+CD45RA+CD25-. CDR3 nucleotide sequence: TGCGCCAGCAGCCAAGTTAGAGGGAACCAAGAGACCCAGTACTTC. Amino acid sequence: CASSQVRGNQETQYF.